What follows are 23 T cell receptor beta chains derived from one specimen sequenced in a study of shared clonotypes between healthy human individuals (dated by TCRdb to 2019 to 2021). The library was built by means of the immunoSEQ multiplex PCR assay. TCRdb limited this immuneACCESS table to in-frame rearrangements with V and J called. A share of clones is missing; checked studies link under half to unresolved V genes, and the rest is unexplained. The sample table records some 690,000 clones; less than 95% of these occur just once. The ten largest clones add up to more than 30% of the sample. Sequenced sample: memory CD8+ T cells from PBMCs. The sample's cell subset or site, from its label and the paper: CD45RO+ cells pooled with CCR7-negative TemRA cells. The receptors were sampled from a man aged 18 to 35 in good health. Some clones in this sample may be carry-over from other donors' samples.

The chain is built from TRBV4-3 and TRBJ2-5; D perhaps matches TRBD2 (5 bases). With 1 base removed from V and 2 bases from J, the gap between germline ends came to 8 bases. The length of the CDR3 is 14 residues. Germline CDR1 LGHNA, CDR2 YSLEER. The DNA of the CDR3 is TGCGCCAGCAGCCAAGTGACTAAACAAGAGACCCAGTACTTC. It translates to CASSQVTKQETQYF.

This chain connects TRBV6-1 to TRBJ2-7, with TRBD2 matching 9 bases. The CDR3 has 13 amino acids. CDR1 and CDR2 from the germline V gene are MNHNS and SASEGT. V lost 6 bases to trimming and J lost 4 bases; unmatched junction nucleotides: 4. CDR3 nucleotide sequence: TGTGCCAGCAGAGCTAGCGGGGCATACGAGCAGTACTTC. It is translated as CASRASGAYEQYF.

This rearrangement joins TRBV7-9 to TRBJ2-1; unclear D gene. Trimming took off 1 base at V and 7 bases at J, with 8 bases between the two ends. CDR3 length: 13 residues. Germline CDR1 SEHNR, CDR2 FQNEAQ (reference sequence). CDR3 residues: CASSLGYLNEQFF. CDR3 sequence (DNA): TGTGCCAGCAGCTTAGGGTATTTAAATGAGCAGTTCTTC.

The genes are TRBV6-6 and TRBJ2-3; TRBD2 aligns across 7 bases. Trimming at V came to 4 bases and at J to 0 bases, leaving 4 bases not matched to a gene. Germline V gene sequence: CDR1 MNHNY, CDR2 SVGAGI (reference sequence). The CDR3 is made up of 15 amino acids. The CDR3 sequence: CASSSWGGSTDTQYF. In DNA form, the CDR3 reads TGTGCCAGCAGTTCCTGGGGGGGTAGCACAGATACGCAGTATTTT.

This chain links TRBV28 with TRBJ2-3; 16 bases agree with TRBD2. This CDR3 spans 19 amino acids. Trimming took 5 bases from V and 4 from J; bases not matched to a gene: 12. The germline gives CDR1 MDHEN, CDR2 SYDVKM. CDR3 amino acids: CASSLPGLAGGLSPDTQYF. The CDR3 nucleotides read TGTGCCAGCAGTCTTCCGGGACTAGCGGGAGGGCTCAGCCCAGATACGCAGTATTTT.

V is TRBV6-1 and J is TRBJ2-7; D unresolved. The CDR3 extends over 13 amino acids. Between the trimmed V and J ends, which lost 10 bases and 0 bases, there was a span of 13 bases. Germline V gene sequence: CDR1 MNHNS, CDR2 SASEGT. The CDR3 is CATGWVSSYEQYF. The CDR3 region has the DNA TGTGCCACCGGCTGGGTTAGCTCCTACGAGCAGTACTTC.

The V and J genes are TRBV20-1 and TRBJ1-1, with a weak D call TRBD1 (5 bases). The CDR3 covers 11 residues. V was clipped by 2 bases and J by 6 bases, with 7 bases between them. CDR1 is DFQATT and CDR2 is SNEGSKA in the germline V gene (reference sequence). The CDR3 here is CSARQGAEAFF. DNA for the CDR3: TGCAGTGCTAGACAGGGTGCTGAAGCTTTCTTT.

This clone occurred once. The rearrangement joins TRBV5-6 to TRBJ2-5; 9 bases are a match to TRBD2. The J call may be faulty, since TRBJ2-7 better matches the DNA end. The germline V gene encodes CDR1 SGHDT and CDR2 YYEEEE. CDR3 length equals 14 residues. The CDR3 nucleotides read TGTGCCAGCAGCTTTAGCGGGAGCACCTACGAGCAGTACTTC. As protein: CASSFSGSTYEQYF.

This clone was seen more than once but under ten times. This chain uses TRBV9 with TRBJ2-3; 10 bases agree with TRBD2. Germline V gene data show CDR1 as SGDLS and CDR2 as YYNGEE. The CDR3 is 15 amino acids. V trimming: 4 bases; J trimming: 6 bases; junction bases outside the gene matches: 8. The CDR3 spells CASSPSGRGSDTQYF. In nucleotides, the CDR3 is TGTGCCAGCAGCCCGAGCGGGAGGGGTTCCGATACGCAGTATTTT.

This chain links TRBV5-1 with TRBJ1-4, with D hard to call. The CDR3 has 14 amino acids. V was shortened by 4 bases and J by 7 bases, with 14 bases between the two germline ends. CDR1 and CDR2 (germline): SGHRS, YFSETQ. The CDR3: CASSPDGWSEKLFF. The CDR3 coding sequence is TGCGCCAGCAGCCCGGACGGGTGGAGTGAAAAACTGTTTTTT.

The chain has TRBV5-6 and TRBJ2-7; 12 nucleotides agree with TRBD2. The CDR3 extends over 16 amino acids. With V trimmed by 0 bases and J by 4 bases, 5 bases remained unmatched. Germline CDR1 and CDR2: SGHDT and YYEEEE. Here the CDR3 reads CASSLARTSGKYEQYF. CDR3 nucleotide sequence: TGTGCCAGCAGCTTGGCGCGGACTAGCGGGAAGTACGAGCAGTACTTC. Combining the CDR3 with reference TRBV5-6 and TRBJ2-7 gives the whole variable domain DAGVTQSPTHLIKTRGQQVTLRCSPKSGHDTVSWYQQALGQGPQFIFQYYEEEERQRGNFPDRFSGHQFPNYSSELNVNALLLGDSALYLCASSLARTSGKYEQYFGPGTRLTVT.

This clone is a singleton in its sample. The chain links TRBV7-3 to TRBJ2-1; either TRBD1 or TRBD2 may supply D (5 bases each). V lost 5 bases, J lost 2 bases, and 13 bases lay in between. Germline-derived CDR1 and CDR2 are SGHTA and FQGTGA. The CDR3 has 15 amino acids. The DNA of the CDR3 is TGTGCCAGCAGCCCGGGGCCTCACACCTACAATGAGCAGTTCTTC. Translated, it gives CASSPGPHTYNEQFF. Full variable domain (remainder filled in from reference TRBV7-3 and TRBJ2-1): GAGVSQTPSNKVTEKGKYVELRCDPISGHTALYWYRQSLGQGPEFLIYFQGTGAADDSGLPNDRFFAVRPEGSVSTLKIQRTERGDSAVYLCASSPGPHTYNEQFFGPGTRLTVL.

A note on this clone: This sample includes further DNA sequences coding for the same CDR3. The chain is built from TRBV7-9 and TRBJ2-7, with D perhaps TRBD1 or TRBD2 (5 bases each). The V gene lost 0 bases and the J gene lost 3 bases, with 9 bases spanning the gap. Per the germline V gene, CDR1 is SEHNR and CDR2 is FQNEAQ (reference sequence). The CDR3 has 14 amino acids. CDR3 coding DNA: TGTGCCAGCAGCTTAGCTGGGGGTAGCTACGAGCAGTACTTC. Protein product: CASSLAGGSYEQYF.

Details on this clone: A clone one base away is much larger, so this may be a read error. The V call is TRBV28, the J call TRBJ2-7; perhaps TRBD1 as D (6 bases). The CDR3 consists of 11 residues. V was cut by 6 bases and J by 6 bases, with 9 bases left in between. CDR1 and CDR2 from the germline V gene are MDHEN and SYDVKM. The CDR3 region is CASRRGSEQYF. In DNA, the CDR3 is TGTGCCAGCAGGAGGGGGAGCGAGCAGTACTTC.

Regarding this clone: This specimen includes other DNA sequences encoding the same CDR3. The chain carries TRBV14 and TRBJ2-7; perhaps TRBD1 as D (5 bases). The CDR3 is 14 residues long. Germline CDR1 and CDR2: SGHDN and FVKESK. V was pared by 1 base and J by 2 bases, with 9 bases between. CDR3 nucleotides: TGTGCCAGCAGCCAAGGAAGGGGCACCTACGAGCAGTACTTC. Protein: CASSQGRGTYEQYF.

The chain recombines TRBV6-5 with TRBJ2-3, with D tentatively TRBD2 (6 bases). Trimming cost V 4 bases and J 0 bases, with 11 bases left between them. Per germline, CDR1 MNHEY and CDR2 SVGAGI. The CDR3 length is 15 residues. The CDR3 is CASSLGGSSTDTQYF. The CDR3 DNA follows: TGTGCCAGCAGTTTGGGGGGATCAAGCACAGATACGCAGTATTTT.

The rearrangement joins TRBV27 to TRBJ2-1; weak D call: TRBD1 (5 bases). Germline CDR1 is MNHEY and CDR2 is SMNVEV (reference sequence). CDR3 size: 11 residues. V dropped 10 bases and J dropped 5 bases, with 9 bases sitting between them. Here the CDR3 DNA reads TGTGCCACGACAGTTAACAATGAGCAGTTCTTC. This codes for CATTVNNEQFF.

J is TRBJ1-2 and V is TRBV5-6, with 8 bases matching TRBD1. In germline, CDR1 is SGHDT, CDR2 YYEEEE. CDR3 length: 12 amino acids. V shed 3 bases and J 8 bases; nucleotides not matched to a gene: 3. The CDR3, as DNA: TGTGCCAGCAGCTGGACAGGGTCCGGCTACACCTTC. It encodes CASSWTGSGYTF.

This chain connects TRBV5-1 to TRBJ2-7; 11 positions match TRBD2. Germline trimming cut 0 bases from V and 5 bases from J; bases unmatched to any gene: 4. CDR1 and CDR2 (germline): SGHRS, YFSETQ. CDR3 length: 15 residues. In DNA, the CDR3 is TGCGCCAGCAGCTTGGTAGCGGGAGGGCCGAACGAGCAGTACTTC. Encoded protein: CASSLVAGGPNEQYF.

V gene TRBV28 combines with J gene TRBJ2-5, with D unclear. Judging by the DNA end, TRBJ2-7 fits better; the J call may be wrong. The CDR3 totals 14 residues. Germline values: CDR1 MDHEN, CDR2 SYDVKM. The CDR3 is CASSLTVSPYEQYF. The CDR3 DNA reads TGTGCCAGCAGTCTTACGGTTAGCCCCTACGAGCAGTACTTC.

This rearrangement joins TRBV15 to TRBJ2-2; the D gene is possibly TRBD1 (5 bases). Between the trimmed V and J ends, which lost 8 bases and 4 bases, there was a span of 11 bases. The length of the CDR3 is 13 residues. The germline CDR1 and CDR2 sequences are LNHNV and YYDKDF (reference sequence). The CDR3 sequence: CATQGSGTGELFF. CDR3 in DNA: TGTGCCACCCAGGGATCTGGCACCGGGGAGCTGTTTTTT.

V usage is TRBV27 and J usage is TRBJ2-7; 7 bases align to TRBD1. Losses at the gene ends were 5 bases for V and 12 bases for J; bases not matched to a gene: 13. The CDR3 length is 13 residues. Germline V lookup: CDR1 MNHEY, CDR2 SMNVEV (reference sequence). Here the CDR3 reads CASSPRDSLVMYF. For the CDR3, the DNA is TGTGCCAGCAGTCCCCGGGACAGCCTGGTGATGTACTTC.

The V and J genes are TRBV5-6 and TRBJ1-1; no reliable D call. The CDR3 spans 16 residues. Trimming shortened V by 1 base and J by 0 bases, and 13 bases separated the two germline ends. From germline, CDR1 is SGHDT and CDR2 YYEEEE. The CDR3 DNA reads as TGTGCCAGCAGCTTGTATCCGGGAACCATGAACACTGAAGCTTTCTTT. This gives the protein CASSLYPGTMNTEAFF.